One sample yielded the 7 T cell receptor beta chains listed below, sequenced in a study of tumor and adjacent non-tumor tissue in lung cancer. The template was RNA from unsorted bulk tissue. The normal lung tissue was taken more than 3 cm from the tumor edge. TCRbeta libraries were built with three rounds of nested PCR, modified from ARM-PCR. TCRdb redid the calling of the multiplex PCR reads with MiXCR, one entry per CDR3 protein. In the table there are more than 45,000 distinct CDR3 sequences, roughly 67% of which are singletons. Sequenced sample: distant non-tumor lung tissue. Receptors were obtained from a woman between 70 and 85 years old with non-small cell lung cancer.

In this sample, this clonotype turned up a few times. A single base separates this from a much larger clone, so it may be a read error. The chain uses TRBV30 and TRBJ1-1; 8 bases agree with TRBD1. Germline lookup yields CDR1 GTSNPN and CDR2 SVGIG (reference sequence). This CDR3 has 14 residues. CDR3 sequence: CVWNLGQVNTEAFF. Written as DNA, the CDR3 is TGTGTCTGGAACCTGGGACAGGTAAACACTGAAGCTTTCTTT.

As for this clonotype: A single base separates this from a much larger clone, so it may be a read error. This chain uses TRBV6-1 with TRBJ2-3, with D perhaps TRBD1 (5 bases). The CDR3 contains 17 residues. CDR1 is MNHNS and CDR2 is SASEGT in the germline V gene. The CDR3: CTSSGFRGQPSTDTQYF. DNA for the CDR3: TGTACCAGCAGTGGGTTTAGGGGCCAGCCCAGCACAGATACGCAGTATTTT.

This clonotype occurred many times. The V and J genes are TRBV30 and TRBJ1-1, with D possibly TRBD1 on 5 matching bases. CDR3 size: 15 residues. V was pared by 4 bases and J by 0 bases, with 15 bases between. Germline CDR1 reads GTSNPN; CDR2 reads SVGIG (reference sequence). CDR3 sequence reads: CAWNIGRGVNTEAFF. The CDR3 nucleotides are TGTGCCTGGAATATCGGGCGGGGCGTGAACACTGAAGCTTTCTTT. Looking up the rest from reference TRBV30 and TRBJ1-1 gives the full variable domain: SQTIHQWPATLVQPVGSPLSLECTVEGTSNPNLYWYRQAAGRGLQLLFYSVGIGQISSEVPQNLSASRPQDRQFILSSKKLLLSDSGFYLCAWNIGRGVNTEAFFGQGTRLTVV.

This clonotype was observed at least ten times. This rearrangement joins TRBV10-3 to TRBJ2-2; maybe TRBD1 (5 bases). Trimming shortened V by 3 bases and J by 1 base, and 6 bases separated the two germline ends. Per germline, CDR1 ENHRY and CDR2 SYGVKD. CDR3 length equals 14 residues. CDR3 nucleotides: TGTGCCATCAGTGACCAGGGGAACACCGGGGAGCTGTTTTTT. Protein: CAISDQGNTGELFF.

Details on this clonotype: Lacking the conserved final phenylalanine or tryptophan, this CDR3 likely reflects a read error. The rearrangement uses TRBV6-5 and TRBJ2-5; TRBD2 agrees at 8 bases. The CDR3 runs to 14 residues. Germline assignment: CDR1 MNHEY and CDR2 SVGAGI. In DNA, the CDR3 is TGTGTCAGCAGTTACCGGACTAGCCGGGAGACCCAGTACATC. Protein: CVSSYRTSRETQYI.

The rearrangement links TRBV5-6 to TRBJ2-7; D gene uncertain. V was cut by 1 base and J by 10 bases, with 21 bases left in between. This CDR3 spans 15 amino acids. Germline V lookup: CDR1 SGHDT, CDR2 YYEEEE. CDR3 DNA: TGTGCCAGCAGCTTGTGGGCCATGAGCTCCTACAAACAGTACTTC. Residues: CASSLWAMSSYKQYF.

This clonotype appeared a few times. The rearrangement uses TRBV20-1 and TRBJ1-1; D gene unclear. V lost 1 base to trimming and J lost 5 bases, with 8 bases between them. The CDR3 contains 12 residues. CDR1 DFQATT and CDR2 SNEGSKA come from the germline V gene (reference sequence). The CDR3 DNA reads TGCAGTGCTAGAGGGCAGTGGACTGAAGCTTTCTTT. Its translation is CSARGQWTEAFF.